This TCR beta chain was identified in a study of monozygotic twins with inflammatory bowel disease. Eight distinct reactions (per sample) were used to make the cDNA. Each UMI harboured a 6-nucleotide sample barcode and was appended via template switching. TCRdb reprocessed the 5' RACE reads and keeps a single row for each CDR3 protein, giving no DNA. Its table lists roughly 330,000 distinct CDR3 sequences. Study-wide points: IBD patients share fewer clonotypes with other people than healthy twins do, especially with disease activity.

Concerning this clonotype itself: As yet, its antigen is unknown.

Source material: blood. The TCR originated in a human donor with ulcerative colitis or Crohn's disease, or a healthy co-twin of an affected twin (not recorded which).

The CDR3 reads CASSVEPGANVLTF. The rearrangement joins TRBV9 to TRBJ2-6. This CDR3 is 14 amino acids long. Germline V gives CDR1 SGDLS, CDR2 YYNGEE.